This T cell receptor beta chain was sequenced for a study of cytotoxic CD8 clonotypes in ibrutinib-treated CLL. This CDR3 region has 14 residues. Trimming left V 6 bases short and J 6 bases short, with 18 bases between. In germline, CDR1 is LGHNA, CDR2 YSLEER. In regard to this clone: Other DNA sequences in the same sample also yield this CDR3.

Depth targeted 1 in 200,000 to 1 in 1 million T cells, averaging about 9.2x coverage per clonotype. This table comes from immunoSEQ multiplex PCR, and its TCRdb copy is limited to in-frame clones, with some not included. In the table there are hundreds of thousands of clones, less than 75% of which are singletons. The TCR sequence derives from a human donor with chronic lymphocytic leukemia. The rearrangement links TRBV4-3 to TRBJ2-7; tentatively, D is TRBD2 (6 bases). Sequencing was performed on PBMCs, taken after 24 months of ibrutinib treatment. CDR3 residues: CASSLSSAGSEQYF. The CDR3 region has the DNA TGCGCCAGCAGTCTGTCCTCGGCGGGGAGCGAGCAGTACTTC.